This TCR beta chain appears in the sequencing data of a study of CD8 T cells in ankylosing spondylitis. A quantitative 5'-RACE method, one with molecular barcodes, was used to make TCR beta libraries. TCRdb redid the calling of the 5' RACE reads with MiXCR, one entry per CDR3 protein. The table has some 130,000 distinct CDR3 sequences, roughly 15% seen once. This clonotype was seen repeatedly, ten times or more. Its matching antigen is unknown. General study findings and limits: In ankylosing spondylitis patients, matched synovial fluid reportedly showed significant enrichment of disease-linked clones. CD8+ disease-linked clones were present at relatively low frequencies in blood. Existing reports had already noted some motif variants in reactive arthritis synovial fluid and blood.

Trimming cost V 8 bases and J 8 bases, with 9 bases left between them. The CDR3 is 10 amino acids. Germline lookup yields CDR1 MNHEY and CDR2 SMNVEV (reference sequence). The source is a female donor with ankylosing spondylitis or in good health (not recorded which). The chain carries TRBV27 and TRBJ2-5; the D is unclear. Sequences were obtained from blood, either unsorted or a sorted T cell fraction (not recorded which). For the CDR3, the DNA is TGTGCCAGCGGTCAAGGAACCCAGTACTTC. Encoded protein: CASGQGTQYF.